The clone carrying this T cell receptor beta chain was observed a few times. Antigen specificity is unknown. The data were taken from a study of cytomegalovirus exposure and HLA in healthy donors. Turning to the study itself: Clustering assigned 70% to 90% of the approximately 430 genotyped donors to the Caucasian-associated ancestry cluster. The study, taken as a whole, reports: V segments that were indistinguishable, TRBV6-2 and TRBV6-3 among them, were omitted from analysis. Later on, an analysis found that several of the most significant clusters appeared to be linked to common viral pathogens, which included parvovirus B19. In vitro experiments confirmed that three CMV-associated chains were specific for CMV antigens.

Germline V gives CDR1 SNHLY, CDR2 FYNNEI. This CDR3 has 15 residues. 60 Vbeta and 13 Jbeta primers were used in PCR. Generated by immunoSEQ multiplex PCR, the TCRdb table keeps only in-frame clones and is missing some. The sample has 100,000 to 150,000 clones, roughly a tenth seen once. V and J are TRBV2 and TRBJ2-5, with D possibly matching TRBD1 (5 bases). The DNA end favors TRBJ2-7, so the J call may be wrong. Sequencing was done on a sample of PBMCs. The sequence was collected from a woman under 30 in good health and CMV-seropositive. Written as DNA, the CDR3 is TGTGCCAGCAGTGCTGAGACAGCATCGTCCTACGAGCAGTACTTC. Encoded protein: CASSAETASSYEQYF.